The text below deals with one TCR beta chain. The antigen is undetermined. Germline-derived CDR1 and CDR2 are SQVTM and ANQGSEA. The CDR3 has 14 residues. V was pared by 8 bases and J by 5 bases, with 19 bases between. The PCR contained 60 Vbeta and 13 Jbeta primers. The repertoire was sequenced with immunoSEQ multiplex PCR; TCRdb's copy has only in-frame clones and lacks some. The sample carries 200,000 to 250,000 clones, 65% to 90% recorded once. This entry belongs to a study of cytomegalovirus exposure and HLA in healthy donors. Study in general: An earlier analysis found around 120 million unique TCR beta sequences from around 180 million T cells. Study observations and caveats: CMV serostatus was the sole immune exposure information available. When a later analysis was performed, an Asian-associated ancestry cluster reportedly had fewer N-insertions than the approximately 600-donor mean.

This sequence joins TRBV29-1 and TRBJ2-1, with a tentative D call TRBD2 (6 bases). The sample comprised PBMCs. This sequence originates from a girl aged 10-17 years in good health and CMV-seronegative. The CDR3 is CSPAGGMNHNEQFF. CDR3 coding DNA: TGCAGCCCCGCGGGCGGGATGAACCACAATGAGCAGTTCTTC.